The clone carrying this T cell receptor (beta chain) was counted ten times or more. Antigen specificity is unknown. With RNA at 10%, 30% or 50%, naive CD8 libraries came from approximately 22,000 to 940,000 sorted cells. TCRdb re-analysed the PCR reads in MiXCR, keeping a single row per CDR3 protein. The table includes a few hundred thousand distinct CDR3 sequences, around 25% detected once. V lost 1 base, J lost 5 bases, and 14 bases lay in between. The length of the CDR3 is 16 residues. Germline V CDR1 and CDR2: SEHNR, FQNEAQ (reference sequence). This entry comes from a study of molecular identifiers for immune sequencing clone quantification. Overall study: Within a replicate experiment, RNA obtained from either 20,000 or 100,000 naive CD8 cells was divided into five aliquots, and four of those aliquots were then sequenced.

Points from the study as a whole: Clones carrying above 20 RNA copies accounted for over 98% of effector molecules, under 1% in naive cells. Identical TCR molecules that share a barcode could lead to an underestimation of highly expanded clone sizes.

The chain links TRBV7-9 to TRBJ2-2; tentatively, D is TRBD1 or TRBD2 (5 bases each). The sample comprised naive CD8+ T cells from blood, with Jurkat cell RNA spiked in. The subset here: FACS-sorted CD8+CD4-CCR7+CD45RA+ naive T cells. The source of this sequence is a human donor in good health. Some libraries in this study had Jurkat cell RNA spiked in. The CDR3 DNA is TGTGCCAGCAGCTTAGTAGAACAGGAGCGGACCGGGGAGCTGTTTTTT. Translated: CASSLVEQERTGELFF. The full variable domain, completed using reference TRBV7-9 and TRBJ2-2, is DTGVSQNPRHKITKRGQNVTFRCDPISEHNRLYWYRQTLGQGPEFLTYFQNEAQLEKSRLLSDRFSAERPKGSFSTLEIQRTEQGDSAMYLCASSLVEQERTGELFFGEGSRLTVL.